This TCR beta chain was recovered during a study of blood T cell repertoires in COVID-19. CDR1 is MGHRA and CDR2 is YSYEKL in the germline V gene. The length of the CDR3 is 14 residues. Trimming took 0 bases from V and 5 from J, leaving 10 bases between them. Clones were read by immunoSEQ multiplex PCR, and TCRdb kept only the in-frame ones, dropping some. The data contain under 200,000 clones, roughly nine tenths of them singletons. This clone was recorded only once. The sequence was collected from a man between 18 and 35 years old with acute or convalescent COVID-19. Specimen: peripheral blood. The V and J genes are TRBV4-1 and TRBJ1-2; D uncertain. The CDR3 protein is CASSQDAPVYGYTF. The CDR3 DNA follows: TGCGCCAGCAGCCAAGATGCCCCGGTTTATGGCTACACCTTC.